This T cell receptor (beta chain) was sequenced for a study of T cells in localized non-small cell lung cancer. Study-level points and caveats: The greatest T cell clonality was found in uninvolved adjacent lung (higher than in tumor). Detection in adjacent lung was observed for a median around 55 of the top 100 tumor clones. In the blood, greater T cell density corresponded to longer overall survival. Sequencing involved a lone tumor region, leaving heterogeneity possible.

Produced via immunoSEQ multiplex PCR; TCRdb's table is partial and in-frame only. The table has more than 100,000 clones, roughly 90% seen once. V gave up 4 bases and J gave up 3 bases; unmatched junction bases: 7. The CDR3 is made up of 15 amino acids. CDR1 SGHNT and CDR2 YYREEE come from the germline V gene (reference sequence). Notes on this clone: Its antigen is as yet unknown.

The TCR was taken from a female donor aged 60 or older with stage I lung adenocarcinoma. This chain joins TRBV5-4 and TRBJ2-3, with 8 bases fitting TRBD2. The input for sequencing was peripheral blood, taken before any cancer treatment. The CDR3 nucleotides read TGTGCCAGCAGCAGTATTAGCGGGAAAACAGATACGCAGTATTTT. Amino acid sequence: CASSSISGKTDTQYF.